The 2 T cell receptor beta chains below were found in one sample sequenced in a study of OX40 agonist ivuxolimab in advanced cancers. Data came from immunoSEQ multiplex PCR; TCRdb stores just in-frame clones and leaves some out. The table includes 70,000 to 95,000 clones, under 95% detected once. Specimen: CD4+ or CD8+ T cells sorted from blood, collected in a trial of the OX40 agonist ivuxolimab. These receptor sequences come from an adult with an advanced solid tumor such as melanoma, head and neck, liver or kidney cancer.

In regard to this clone: Other DNA variants within this sample encode the same CDR3. The CDR3 DNA is TGTGCCAGCAGCCTTCGGGGTGGGGGGACTGAAGCTTTCTTT. It is translated as CASSLRGGGTEAFF. The chain joins TRBV27 to TRBJ1-1; maybe TRBD1 (5 bases). V was shortened by 6 bases and J by 5 bases, with 16 bases between the two germline ends. This CDR3 region has 14 residues. From germline, CDR1 is MNHEY and CDR2 SMNVEV (reference sequence).

The DNA for the CDR3 is TGTGCCAGCAGCATGGGACTAGGCGTTTTAAACATTCAGTACTTC. This translates into CASSMGLGVLNIQYF. V and J are TRBV11-2 and TRBJ2-4; TRBD2 matches 8 bases. V dropped 5 bases and J dropped 6; count of bases not matched to a gene: 9. The CDR3 is 15 amino acids. Germline V gene lookup returns CDR1 SGHAT and CDR2 FQNNGV.